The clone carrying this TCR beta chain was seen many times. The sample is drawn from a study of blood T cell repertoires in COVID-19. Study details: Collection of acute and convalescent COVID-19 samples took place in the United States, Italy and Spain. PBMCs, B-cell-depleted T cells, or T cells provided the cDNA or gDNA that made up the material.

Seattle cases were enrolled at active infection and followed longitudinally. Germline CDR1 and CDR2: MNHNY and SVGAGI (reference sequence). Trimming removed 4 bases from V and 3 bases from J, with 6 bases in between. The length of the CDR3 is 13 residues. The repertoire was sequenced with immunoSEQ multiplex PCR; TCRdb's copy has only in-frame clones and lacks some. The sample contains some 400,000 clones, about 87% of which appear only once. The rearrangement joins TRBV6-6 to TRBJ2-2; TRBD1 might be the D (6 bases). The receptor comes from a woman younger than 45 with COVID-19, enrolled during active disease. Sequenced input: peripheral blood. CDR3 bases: TGTGCCAGCAGTTCAGGGGACACCGGGGAGCTGTTTTTT. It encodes CASSSGDTGELFF.